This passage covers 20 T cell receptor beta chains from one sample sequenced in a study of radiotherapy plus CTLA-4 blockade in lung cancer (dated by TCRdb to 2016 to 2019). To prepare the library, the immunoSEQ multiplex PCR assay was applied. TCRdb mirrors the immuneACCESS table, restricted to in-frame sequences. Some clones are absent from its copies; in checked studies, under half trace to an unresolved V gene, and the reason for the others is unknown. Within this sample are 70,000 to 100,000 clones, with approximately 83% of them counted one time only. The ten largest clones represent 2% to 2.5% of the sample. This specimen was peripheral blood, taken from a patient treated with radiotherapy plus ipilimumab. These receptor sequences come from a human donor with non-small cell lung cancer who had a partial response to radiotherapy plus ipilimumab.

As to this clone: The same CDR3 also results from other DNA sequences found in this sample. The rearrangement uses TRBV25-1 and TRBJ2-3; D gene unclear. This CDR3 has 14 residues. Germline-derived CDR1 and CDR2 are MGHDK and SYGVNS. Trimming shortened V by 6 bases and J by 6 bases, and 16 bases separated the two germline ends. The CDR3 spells CASRDPLGPDTQYF. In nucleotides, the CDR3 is TGTGCCAGCAGAGACCCTTTGGGCCCGGATACGCAGTATTTT.

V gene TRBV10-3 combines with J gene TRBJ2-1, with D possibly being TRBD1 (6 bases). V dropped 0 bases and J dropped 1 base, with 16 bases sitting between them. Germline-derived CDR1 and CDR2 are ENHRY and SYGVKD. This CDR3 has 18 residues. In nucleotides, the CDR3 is TGTGCCATCAGTGAGTCCGGACAGTTGCCGTTTTCCTACAATGAGCAGTTCTTC. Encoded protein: CAISESGQLPFSYNEQFF.

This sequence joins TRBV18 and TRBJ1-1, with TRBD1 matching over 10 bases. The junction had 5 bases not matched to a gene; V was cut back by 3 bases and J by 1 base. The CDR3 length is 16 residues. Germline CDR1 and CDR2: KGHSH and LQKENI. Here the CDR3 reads CASSPGTGAWNTEAFF. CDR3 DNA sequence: TGTGCCAGCTCACCCGGGACAGGGGCGTGGAACACTGAAGCTTTCTTT.

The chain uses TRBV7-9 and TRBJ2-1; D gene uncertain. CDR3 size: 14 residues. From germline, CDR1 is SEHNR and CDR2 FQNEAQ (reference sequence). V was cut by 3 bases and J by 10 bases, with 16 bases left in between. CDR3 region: CASSLAEVADEQFF. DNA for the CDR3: TGTGCCAGCAGCTTGGCCGAGGTAGCCGACGAGCAGTTCTTC. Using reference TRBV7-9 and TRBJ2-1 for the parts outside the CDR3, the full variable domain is DTGVSQNPRHKITKRGQNVTFRCDPISEHNRLYWYRQTLGQGPEFLTYFQNEAQLEKSRLLSDRFSAERPKGSFSTLEIQRTEQGDSAMYLCASSLAEVADEQFFGPGTRLTVL.

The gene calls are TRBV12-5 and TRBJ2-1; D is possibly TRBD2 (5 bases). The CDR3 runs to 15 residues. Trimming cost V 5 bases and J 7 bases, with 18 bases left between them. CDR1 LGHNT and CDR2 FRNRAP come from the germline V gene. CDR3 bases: TGTGCTAGTGGTGCAAGCGGAAGAGGTCCAAATGAGCAGTTCTTC. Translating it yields CASGASGRGPNEQFF.

The DNA for the CDR3 is TGTGCCAGCAGCCTCGGGACAGGGGGCTACGAGCAGTACGTC. It codes for CASSLGTGGYEQYV. The chain joins TRBV5-5 to TRBJ2-7; 11 positions match TRBD1. Germline V CDR1 and CDR2: SGHKS, YYEKEE (reference sequence). With V trimmed by 4 bases and J by 3 bases, 3 bases remained unmatched. CDR3 size: 14 residues.

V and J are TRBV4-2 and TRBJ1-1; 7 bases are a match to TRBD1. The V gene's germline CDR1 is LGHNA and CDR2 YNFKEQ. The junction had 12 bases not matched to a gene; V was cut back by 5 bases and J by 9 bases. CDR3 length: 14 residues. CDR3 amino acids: CASSDKKGADQAFF. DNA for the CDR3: TGTGCCAGCAGCGATAAAAAGGGGGCTGATCAAGCTTTCTTT.

The CDR3 is CASSLAGRTNYGYTF. The CDR3 DNA reads TGTGCCAGCAGCTTGGCAGGGAGGACTAACTATGGCTACACCTTC. V and J are TRBV5-6 and TRBJ1-2; a possible D gene is TRBD1 (5 bases). Germline V CDR1 and CDR2: SGHDT, YYEEEE. V dropped 0 bases and J dropped 0 bases, with 9 bases sitting between them. The CDR3 runs to 15 residues.

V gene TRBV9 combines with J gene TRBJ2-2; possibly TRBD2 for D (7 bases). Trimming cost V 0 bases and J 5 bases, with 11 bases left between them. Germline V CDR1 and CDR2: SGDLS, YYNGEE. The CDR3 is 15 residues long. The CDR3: CASSVGGRETGELFF. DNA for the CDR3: TGTGCCAGCAGCGTAGGGGGGCGGGAGACCGGGGAGCTGTTTTTT.

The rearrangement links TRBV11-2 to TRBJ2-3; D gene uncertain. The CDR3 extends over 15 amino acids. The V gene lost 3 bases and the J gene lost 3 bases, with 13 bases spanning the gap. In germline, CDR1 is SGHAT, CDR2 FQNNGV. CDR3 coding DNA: TGTGCCAGCAGCTTCACCTTCGGCGGAACAGATACGCAGTATTTT. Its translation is CASSFTFGGTDTQYF.

The CDR3 here is CASSLDPQGGLFF. CDR3 in DNA: TGTGCCAGCAGCTTAGATCCCCAGGGAGGACTGTTTTTT. V usage is TRBV11-2 and J usage is TRBJ1-4, with D tentatively TRBD1 (5 bases). This CDR3 comprises 13 residues. V lost 0 bases, J lost 13 bases, and 12 bases lay in between. The germline V gene has CDR1 SGHAT and CDR2 FQNNGV.

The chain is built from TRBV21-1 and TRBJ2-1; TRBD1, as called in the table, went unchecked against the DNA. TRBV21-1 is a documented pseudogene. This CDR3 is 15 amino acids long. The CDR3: CASTDTGPPKDEQFF. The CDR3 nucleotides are TGTGCCAGCACCGATACAGGGCCCCCAAAAGATGAGCAGTTCTTC.

CDR3 region: CASTPWTGTYGYTF. Here the CDR3 DNA reads TGTGCCAGCACTCCTTGGACAGGCACCTATGGCTACACCTTC. This sequence joins TRBV2 and TRBJ1-2; 7 bases align to TRBD1. Germline V gives CDR1 SNHLY, CDR2 FYNNEI. The junction had 9 bases not matched to a gene; V was cut back by 7 bases and J by 4 bases. This CDR3 spans 14 amino acids.

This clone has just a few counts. The CDR3 nucleotides read TGTGCCTCCAACCCTAGCTCCTACAATGAGCAGTTCTTC. Amino acids: CASNPSSYNEQFF. The chain has TRBV10-3 and TRBJ2-1; D unresolved. Trimming took 11 bases from V and 0 from J, leaving 11 bases between them. CDR1 is ENHRY and CDR2 is SYGVKD in the germline V gene. The CDR3 totals 13 residues.

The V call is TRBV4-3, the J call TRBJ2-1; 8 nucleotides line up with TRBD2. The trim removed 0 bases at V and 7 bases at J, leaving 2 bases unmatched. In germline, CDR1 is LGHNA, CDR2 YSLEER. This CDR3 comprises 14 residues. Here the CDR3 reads CASSQEQRENEQFF. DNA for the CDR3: TGCGCCAGCAGCCAAGAGCAGCGGGAGAATGAGCAGTTCTTC.

CDR3 DNA: TGTGCCACCCGGACAGGGGTTGAGGGCAATCAGCCCCAGCATTTT. This translates into CATRTGVEGNQPQHF. The rearrangement joins TRBV10-3 to TRBJ1-5; 9 bases agree with TRBD1. The V gene's germline CDR1 is ENHRY and CDR2 SYGVKD. The CDR3 has 15 residues. The trim removed 10 bases at V and 2 bases at J, leaving 9 bases unmatched.

The CDR3 loop is CASSGAGGKYEQYF. The CDR3 nucleotides read TGTGCCAGCAGCGGGGCCGGGGGGAAATACGAGCAGTACTTC. This rearrangement joins TRBV9 to TRBJ2-5; 7 nucleotides line up with TRBD2. With the DNA end fitting TRBJ2-7 better, the J assignment may be wrong. The germline gives CDR1 SGDLS, CDR2 YYNGEE. The CDR3 has 14 amino acids.

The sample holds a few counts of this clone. The CDR3 sequence is CASSLRADSSYNEQFF. The CDR3 nucleotides read TGCGCCAGCAGCTTACGAGCGGACAGCTCCTACAATGAGCAGTTCTTC. The chain recombines TRBV5-1 with TRBJ2-1; tentative D call: TRBD1 (6 bases). V was trimmed by 2 bases and J by 0 bases, leaving 12 bases between them. There are 16 residues in the CDR3. Germline CDR1 and CDR2: SGHRS and YFSETQ.

CDR3 in DNA: TGTGCCAGCAGTTTAGGGGGGAGTGGGGCCAACGTCCTGACTTTC. Translation gives CASSLGGSGANVLTF. This sequence joins TRBV28 and TRBJ2-6, with D perhaps TRBD2 (6 bases). CDR1 MDHEN and CDR2 SYDVKM come from the germline V gene. V lost 2 bases and J lost 3, with 8 bases in between. This CDR3 comprises 15 residues.

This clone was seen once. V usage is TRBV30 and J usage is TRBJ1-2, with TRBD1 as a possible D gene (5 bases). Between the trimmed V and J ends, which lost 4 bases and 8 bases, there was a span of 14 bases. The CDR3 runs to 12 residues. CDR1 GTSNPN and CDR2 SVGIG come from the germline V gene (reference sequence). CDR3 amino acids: CAWIRDLSGYTF. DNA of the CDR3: TGTGCCTGGATCCGGGACTTATCCGGCTACACCTTC. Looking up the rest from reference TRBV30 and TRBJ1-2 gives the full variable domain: SQTIHQWPATLVQPVGSPLSLECTVEGTSNPNLYWYRQAAGRGLQLLFYSVGIGQISSEVPQNLSASRPQDRQFILSSKKLLLSDSGFYLCAWIRDLSGYTFGSGTRLTVV.